The following is a T cell receptor (beta chain) sequence with its context. V was trimmed by 2 bases and J by 0 bases, leaving 9 bases between them. In germline, CDR1 is LNHDA, CDR2 SQIVND (reference sequence). The CDR3 is made up of 15 amino acids. Methods used by the authors: Amplification of reference gene primers provided the estimated nucleated cell counts. The table came from immunoSEQ multiplex PCR; TCRdb's copy has only in-frame clones and leaves some out. The V and J calls and clone size come from that table; D and trimming were worked out from the DNA. The sample lists roughly 360,000 clones; more than 75% were seen once. The data belong to a study of blood T cell repertoires in COVID-19. The overall study: The analysed material was cDNA or gDNA that came from T cells, B-cell-depleted T cells, or PBMCs.

Living in about two dozen US areas, the participants were between roughly 18 and 95 years of age. Clinical history reported by participants formed the basis on which cohorts were assigned. The origin of this receptor is a man aged 30 to 45 who had recovered from COVID-19. The rearrangement uses TRBV19 and TRBJ2-3, with D possibly matching TRBD2 (6 bases). Sequences were obtained from PBMCs or T cells enriched from blood (not recorded which). The CDR3 is CASSIWRGSTDTQYF. As DNA, the CDR3 is TGTGCCAGTAGTATATGGCGGGGTAGCACAGATACGCAGTATTTT.